Sequencing of this T cell receptor (beta chain) was carried out in a study of T cells in Graves' hyperthyroidism and ophthalmopathy. Researchers amplified the TCR beta CDR3 regions from RNA transcripts. The HTBI set primed first-round TCR CDR3 RT-PCR. Each CDR3 protein is one row after TCRdb ran MiXCR on the multiplex PCR reads. The sample lists about 420,000 distinct CDR3 sequences, approximately 14% occurring once. It was considered stable Graves' hyperthyroidism when ophthalmopathy did not progress within 18 months. Patients were aged 18 to 65, had disease duration under 2 months, and had newly diagnosed hyperthyroidism. In making diagnoses, clinical symptoms, serum thyroxine and TRAb, thyroid ultrasound and orbital computed tomography were all used. This clonotype was seen repeatedly, ten times or more. Germline V gene lookup returns CDR1 MGHRA and CDR2 YSYEKL. This CDR3 spans 14 amino acids. With 0 bases removed from V and 8 bases from J, the gap between germline ends came to 11 bases.

The TCR originated in a woman in her late teens or twenties with Graves' hyperthyroidism. V and J are TRBV4-1 and TRBJ2-1; D not certain. Sample: blood. In DNA form, the CDR3 reads TGCGCCAGCAGCCAAGAGGAGAGGAGCGATGAGCAGTTCTTC. Its protein product is CASSQEERSDEQFF.